What follows are 18 T cell receptor beta chains derived from one specimen sequenced in a study of T-cell memory formation after mild COVID-19. One entry per CDR3 protein, called by TCRdb with MiXCR from the 5' RACE reads. The repertoire includes 240,000 or so distinct CDR3 sequences, 9.4% of them detected once, and 22% sits in the top ten. Sequenced material: PBMCs or a T cell subset sorted from them (not recorded which). Every receptor here comes from a man aged 18 to 29 who had mild COVID-19 (a few samples of this study predate the infection). Cell type and time point are not known.

There are a few counts of this clonotype. The gene calls are TRBV6-6 and TRBJ2-7; 7 bases are shared with TRBD1. Germline CDR1 reads MNHNY; CDR2 reads SVGAGI (reference sequence). The CDR3 is 11 amino acids. V shed 7 bases and J 6 bases; nucleotides not matched to a gene: 3. DNA for the CDR3: TGTGCCAGCACCAGGGGGATCGAGCAGTACTTC. Translation: CASTRGIEQYF.

This clonotype has a handful of counts. The V and J genes are TRBV6-5 and TRBJ1-5; the D gene is possibly TRBD1 (5 bases). CDR3 length: 14 amino acids. With 6 bases removed from V and 3 bases from J, the gap between germline ends came to 12 bases. CDR1 is MNHEY and CDR2 is SVGAGI in the germline V gene. This CDR3 reads CASSHRGPNQPQHF. CDR3 coding DNA: TGTGCCAGCAGCCACCGGGGCCCCAATCAGCCCCAGCATTTT.

This clonotype was observed a few times. Compared with germline, one end of the junction differs, possibly owing to a read error. The chain carries TRBV20-1 and TRBJ1-1; 8 bases are a match to TRBD1. This CDR3 region has 12 residues. CDR1 and CDR2 from the germline V gene are DFQATT and SNEGSKA (reference sequence). Here the CDR3 reads CSADRGNTEAFF. The CDR3 DNA reads as TGCAGTGCCGACAGGGGCAACACTGAAGCCTTCTTT.

Only a few counts were recorded for this clonotype. CDR3 protein: CASNGQTPEAFF. The CDR3 DNA reads as TGTGCCAGCAACGGACAGACCCCTGAAGCTTTCTTT. This chain uses TRBV28 with TRBJ1-1, with D perhaps matching TRBD1 (6 bases). The V end lost 7 bases, the J end lost 6 bases, and 12 bases lay between the germline ends. Germline CDR1 and CDR2: MDHEN and SYDVKM. The length of the CDR3 is 12 residues.

The V and J genes are TRBV6-1 and TRBJ1-5; weak D call: TRBD1 (6 bases). The CDR3 contains 13 residues. Trimming cost V 9 bases and J 6 bases, with 15 bases left between them. Germline V gene lookup returns CDR1 MNHNS and CDR2 SASEGT. In DNA form, the CDR3 reads TGTGCCAGTTTTGATGGGGGCCGTCAGCCCCAGCATTTT. Translation gives CASFDGGRQPQHF.

This clonotype was picked up a small number of times. The rearrangement uses TRBV10-1 and TRBJ2-3; D gene uncertain. Germline V gives CDR1 WNHNN, CDR2 SYGVQD (reference sequence). This CDR3 has 15 residues. The V gene lost 0 bases and the J gene lost 4 bases, with 11 bases spanning the gap. CDR3 bases: TGCGCCAGCAGTGAGTCGAGCTGGCCCCCAGATACGCAGTATTTT. This translates into CASSESSWPPDTQYF.

This clonotype was seen more than once but under ten times. This rearrangement joins TRBV20-1 to TRBJ1-1; D is undetermined. The CDR3 runs to 12 residues. Deletions cut 1 base from V and 7 bases from J, with 10 bases between. Germline V lookup: CDR1 DFQATT, CDR2 SNEGSKA (reference sequence). The CDR3 loop reads CSARAPGDEAFF. In DNA, the CDR3 is TGCAGTGCTAGAGCTCCTGGGGATGAAGCTTTCTTT.

This clonotype was seen a handful of times. This rearrangement joins TRBV3-1 to TRBJ2-5; D is ambiguous. CDR1 and CDR2 (germline): LGHDT, YNNKEL (reference sequence). V gave up 0 bases and J gave up 5 bases, with 13 bases separating them. This CDR3 region has 15 residues. The CDR3 DNA reads as TGTGCCAGCAGCCAAGAAGGGCACAACGAGGAGACCCAGTACTTC. Residues: CASSQEGHNEETQYF.

This sequence joins TRBV10-3 and TRBJ2-3, with a weak D call TRBD1 (5 bases). Per the germline V gene, CDR1 is ENHRY and CDR2 is SYGVKD. The V end lost 4 bases, the J end lost 2 bases, and 10 bases lay between the germline ends. The CDR3 is 14 residues long. This CDR3 is CAISGGTHTDTQYF. The CDR3 region has the DNA TGTGCCATCAGTGGGGGCACCCACACAGATACGCAGTATTTT.

This clonotype occurred a few times. The chain combines TRBV7-2 with TRBJ2-7, with D uncertain. The V gene's germline CDR1 is SGHTA and CDR2 FQGNSA. V lost 2 bases, J lost 0 bases, and 8 bases lay in between. This CDR3 is 14 amino acids long. The CDR3 spells CASSLRESSYEQYF. CDR3 in DNA: TGTGCCAGCAGCTTAAGGGAAAGCTCCTACGAGCAGTACTTC.

This clonotype was seen repeatedly, ten times or more. J is TRBJ2-5 and V is TRBV6-5, with 8 bases matching TRBD2. CDR1 is MNHEY and CDR2 is SVGAGI in the germline V gene. The V and J ends lost 4 bases and 2 bases, in that order; junction bases with no gene match: 6. The CDR3 is made up of 15 amino acids. Here the CDR3 DNA reads TGTGCCAGCAGTTTTGCGGGGGGATCACAAGAGACCCAGTACTTC. This sequence encodes CASSFAGGSQETQYF.

V usage is TRBV7-2 and J usage is TRBJ1-1; no clear D gene. The CDR3 extends over 14 amino acids. With 0 bases removed from V and 7 bases from J, the gap between germline ends came to 12 bases. The germline V gene encodes CDR1 SGHTA and CDR2 FQGNSA. Here the CDR3 reads CASSLAQVVHEAFF. The CDR3 coding sequence is TGTGCCAGCAGCTTAGCTCAGGTCGTTCATGAAGCTTTCTTT.

The V call is TRBV5-6, the J call TRBJ2-1, with no clear D. The CDR3 contains 13 residues. Trimming removed 0 bases from V and 8 bases from J, with 9 bases in between. In germline, CDR1 is SGHDT, CDR2 YYEEEE. CDR3 sequence (DNA): TGTGCCAGCAGCTTGGGTGTGGGCTATGAGCAGTTCTTC. The encoded protein is CASSLGVGYEQFF.

V usage is TRBV5-1 and J usage is TRBJ2-7; D gene unclear. The CDR3 has 15 amino acids. Trimming stripped 1 base from V and 0 bases from J, with 11 bases between. Per germline, CDR1 SGHRS and CDR2 YFSETQ. The CDR3 DNA sequence: TGCGCCAGCAGCTTGAGGGCGTTAAGCTCCTACGAGCAGTACTTC. This codes for CASSLRALSSYEQYF.

This clonotype has a handful of counts. The chain is built from TRBV20-1 and TRBJ2-5; no definite D call. Deletions cut 2 bases from V and 2 bases from J, with 9 bases between. The CDR3 is made up of 13 amino acids. Germline CDR1 and CDR2: DFQATT and SNEGSKA (reference sequence). CDR3 in amino acids: CSARKAAQETQYF. The CDR3 region has the DNA TGCAGTGCTAGAAAGGCAGCTCAAGAGACCCAGTACTTC.

This clonotype was detected only a few times. The chain uses TRBV28 and TRBJ2-3; either TRBD1 or TRBD2 may supply D (6 bases each). Between the trimmed V and J ends, which lost 7 bases and 8 bases, there was a span of 19 bases. Germline V gene sequence: CDR1 MDHEN, CDR2 SYDVKM. The CDR3 runs to 14 residues. CDR3 DNA sequence: TGTGCCAGCACCTCGGTAGGGGGGCCGGGTACGCAGTATTTT. Encoded protein: CASTSVGGPGTQYF.

The chain joins TRBV7-6 to TRBJ1-5; D is possibly TRBD1 (6 bases). Per the germline V gene, CDR1 is SGHVS and CDR2 is FNYEAQ. The CDR3 sequence is 17 residues long. Trimming cost V 1 base and J 5 bases, with 18 bases left between them. The CDR3 bases are TGTGCCAGCAGCTTAGAGGTGGCAGGGGCGCAGGATCAGCCCCAGCATTTT. This encodes CASSLEVAGAQDQPQHF.

This sequence joins TRBV4-2 and TRBJ2-1; D uncertain. Per the germline V gene, CDR1 is LGHNA and CDR2 is YNFKEQ. This CDR3 region has 11 residues. The V gene lost 1 base and the J gene lost 6 bases, with 1 base spanning the gap. The CDR3 DNA is TGTGCCAGCAGCCAAGCCAATGAGCAGTTCTTC. This gives the protein CASSQANEQFF.